This T cell receptor (beta chain) comes out of a study of beta chain features in type 1 diabetes. This clone was seen a few times. Investigators reverse transcribed all isolated RNA, so they sequenced expressed TCRB transcripts. Produced via immunoSEQ multiplex PCR; TCRdb's table is partial and in-frame only. The sample has about 230,000 clones, over 8.5% seen once. The sequenced material came from naive CD4+ T cells from blood. This sequence originates from a woman aged 18-35 years in good health.

The CDR3 DNA follows: TGTGCCAGCAGCCGGCTGTTGGGGGCTTCTAACTATGGCTACACCTTC. Amino acids: CASSRLLGASNYGYTF. The V gene is TRBV5-6, the J gene TRBJ1-2, with a possible D match to TRBD1 (6 bases). The V and J ends lost 4 bases and 0 bases respectively, with 16 bases between them. CDR1 is SGHDT and CDR2 is YYEEEE in the germline V gene. This CDR3 has 16 residues.